Listed below are T cell receptor beta chains from one sample, sequenced in a study of blood T cell repertoires in COVID-19. Repertoires were generated with immunoSEQ multiplex PCR, while TCRdb's copy carries only in-frame clones and drops some. Of some 150,000 clones in the sample, over 70% were seen once. Sequencing was done on a sample of peripheral blood. The receptors derive from a middle-aged man with active COVID-19. CDR3s include the opening cysteine and the closing phenylalanine or tryptophan. Clone size, where shown, is once, few, many, or a class for clones that have expanded.

clone size | J gene | V gene | CDR3 protein
NA | TRBJ2-1 | TRBV19 | CASSPSGGPNEQFF
NA | TRBJ1-6 | TRBV5-4 | CASSDREPNSPLHF
NA | TRBJ2-2 | TRBV5-6 | CASSFTQSNTGELFF
NA | TRBJ1-2 | TRBV3-1/TRBV3-2 | CASSQGRTGDGYTF
few | TRBJ1-1 | TRBV30 | CAWSGDMGAFF
once | TRBJ2-1 | TRBV24-1 | CATSDAAGRHEQFF
NA | TRBJ2-1 | TRBV5-5 | CASSLEGLAGVGEQFF
NA | TRBJ1-6 | TRBV6-6 | CASFNREGNSPLHF
NA | TRBJ2-7 | TRBV4-1 | CASSQSLGQGFNEQYF
NA | TRBJ1-3 | TRBV6-1 | CASSEARGRGNTIYF
once | TRBJ2-7 | TRBV6-2/TRBV6-3 | CASSPHLRREGGEQYF
NA | TRBJ1-5 | TRBV28 | CASSLTGGGQPQHF
once | TRBJ2-2 | TRBV24-1 | CATSDPRTGELFF
NA | TRBJ1-1 | TRBV11-2 | CASSLERTANTEAFF
NA | TRBJ1-1 | TRBV18 | CASSPGTGGSTEAFF